What follows are 15 T cell receptor beta chains derived from one specimen sequenced in a study of blood T cell repertoires in COVID-19. Clones were read by immunoSEQ multiplex PCR, and TCRdb kept only the in-frame ones, dropping some. This repertoire shows a few hundred thousand clones, 88% found once; its top ten account for roughly 4.1%. The source material was peripheral blood. The receptors were gathered from a woman aged 45-59 years with active or convalescent COVID-19.

A note on this clone: This specimen includes other DNA sequences encoding the same CDR3. V usage is TRBV3-1 (or the pseudogene TRBV3-2) and J usage is TRBJ1-1; unclear D gene. Between the trimmed V and J ends, which lost 0 bases and 4 bases, there was a span of 9 bases. The CDR3 runs to 14 residues. Germline-derived CDR1 and CDR2 are LGHDT and YNNKEL (reference sequence). The DNA of the CDR3 is TGTGCCAGCAGCCAAGATAGCGGCAGCACTGAAGCTTTCTTT. It encodes CASSQDSGSTEAFF.

This clone was counted once. The chain combines TRBV10-3 with TRBJ1-2; the match to TRBD1 covers 7 bases. The CDR3 spans 14 residues. After removal of 3 bases from V and 4 bases from J, the junction contained 5 bases not matched to a gene. Per the germline V gene, CDR1 is ENHRY and CDR2 is SYGVKD. The CDR3 DNA follows: TGTGCCATCAGTGACCGGGGACAGACCTATGGCTACACCTTC. Translating gives CAISDRGQTYGYTF.

V is TRBV29-1 and J is TRBJ1-2; tentatively, D is TRBD1 (5 bases). The length of the CDR3 is 13 residues. Germline CDR1 reads SQVTM; CDR2 reads ANQGSEA. Between the trimmed V and J ends, which lost 4 bases and 2 bases, there was a span of 11 bases. CDR3 sequence reads: CSVATGGNYGYTF. For the CDR3, the DNA is TGCAGCGTTGCTACCGGGGGGAACTATGGCTACACCTTC.

This rearrangement joins TRBV12-3 or TRBV12-4 to TRBJ1-1; D not resolved. Trimming took off 6 bases at V and 10 bases at J, with 18 bases between the two ends. CDR3 length: 13 amino acids. The CDR3 sequence is CASSPNRGLLAFF. CDR3 nucleotide sequence: TGTGCCAGCAGCCCCAATCGCGGGTTGTTAGCTTTCTTT.

The chain couples TRBV24-1 to TRBJ2-2; 8 bases fit TRBD2. There are 17 residues in the CDR3. V lost 4 bases, J lost 5 bases, and 11 bases stayed unmatched. The V gene's germline CDR1 is KGHDR and CDR2 SFDVKD. The CDR3, as DNA: TGTGCCACCAGTGACCCAGCAGGGAGCGGGAGAACCGGGGAGCTGTTTTTT. Residues: CATSDPAGSGRTGELFF.

The chain recombines TRBV29-1 with TRBJ1-1; 8 positions match TRBD1. Looked up from germline, CDR1 is SQVTM and CDR2 is ANQGSEA. Trimming took 7 bases from V and 1 from J; bases not matched to a gene: 5. The CDR3 consists of 13 residues. CDR3 bases: TGCAGCGGGACAGGGACGCGGAACACTGAAGCTTTCTTT. Translating gives CSGTGTRNTEAFF.

The V and J genes are TRBV6-5 and TRBJ2-3; D is ambiguous. The CDR3 has 12 residues. V shed 6 bases and J shed 2 bases, with 6 bases lying between them. The V gene's germline CDR1 is MNHEY and CDR2 SVGAGI. In DNA, the CDR3 is TGTGCCAGCAGCGACAACACAGATACGCAGTATTTT. Protein sequence: CASSDNTDTQYF.

The chain combines TRBV2 with TRBJ2-2; TRBD1 might be the D (6 bases). CDR3 length equals 14 residues. Germline V gene lookup returns CDR1 SNHLY and CDR2 FYNNEI. V lost 5 bases, J lost 3 bases, and 10 bases lay in between. CDR3 amino acids: CASSPDSDTGELFF. The CDR3 region has the DNA TGTGCCAGCAGTCCGGACAGTGACACCGGGGAGCTGTTTTTT.

The genes are TRBV3-1 (or the pseudogene TRBV3-2) and TRBJ2-2, with 8 bases that match TRBD2. Germline assignment: CDR1 LGHDT and CDR2 YNNKEL (reference sequence). Trimming removed 1 base from V and 2 bases from J; junction bases left unmatched: 6. The CDR3 is made up of 17 amino acids. The CDR3 is CASSQATSGANTGELFF. In nucleotides, the CDR3 is TGTGCCAGCAGCCAAGCAACTAGCGGAGCCAACACCGGGGAGCTGTTTTTT.

The chain links TRBV27 to TRBJ2-7; 8 nucleotides match TRBD1. The CDR3 is 16 amino acids. The V gene's germline CDR1 is MNHEY and CDR2 SMNVEV (reference sequence). Trimming cost V 4 bases and J 1 base; bases outside gene matches: 9. CDR3 bases: TGTGCCAGCAGTTCAAACCGGGACAGGTTGTCCTACGAGCAGTACTTC. The encoded protein is CASSSNRDRLSYEQYF.

The chain couples TRBV10-3 to TRBJ1-2; D is uncertain. The CDR3 runs to 11 residues. Germline V lookup: CDR1 ENHRY, CDR2 SYGVKD. The V and J ends lost 6 bases and 5 bases respectively, with 7 bases between them. CDR3 in DNA: TGTGCCATCAGGGGCAGTTATGGCTACACCTTC. Protein sequence: CAIRGSYGYTF.

This clone was detected only once. The CDR3 loop reads CASSLDRVANYGYTF. CDR3 DNA sequence: TGTGCCAGCAGCCTAGACAGGGTTGCTAACTATGGCTACACCTTC. This chain uses TRBV5-4 with TRBJ1-2, with TRBD1 matching over 7 bases. The CDR3 length is 15 residues. Losses at the gene ends were 4 bases for V and 0 bases for J; bases not matched to a gene: 6. Germline V gene data show CDR1 as SGHNT and CDR2 as YYREEE (reference sequence). The full variable domain, completed using reference TRBV5-4 and TRBJ1-2, is ETGVTQSPTHLIKTRGQQVTLRCSSQSGHNTVSWYQQALGQGPQFIFQYYREEENGRGNFPPRFSGLQFPNYSSELNVNALELDDSALYLCASSLDRVANYGYTFGSGTRLTVV.

V and J are TRBV27 and TRBJ2-7; TRBD1 might be the D (5 bases). The CDR3 is made up of 13 amino acids. V gave up 3 bases and J gave up 4 bases, with 10 bases separating them. In germline, CDR1 is MNHEY, CDR2 SMNVEV (reference sequence). The CDR3: CASSFTNRYEQYF. The CDR3 DNA reads TGTGCCAGCAGTTTTACTAACAGGTACGAGCAGTACTTC.

The rearrangement uses TRBV6-5 and TRBJ1-1, with no clear D. In germline, CDR1 is MNHEY, CDR2 SVGAGI. V gave up 5 bases and J gave up 5 bases, with 15 bases separating them. There are 14 residues in the CDR3. CDR3 nucleotide sequence: TGTGCCAGCAGTCTCGCCGACGGACTAACTGAAGCTTTCTTT. This gives the protein CASSLADGLTEAFF.

This chain links TRBV5-1 with TRBJ2-5; D might be TRBD2 (5 bases). The CDR3 has 14 residues. Germline V CDR1 and CDR2: SGHRS, YFSETQ. The germline V and J ends were trimmed by 4 bases and 2 bases, with 12 bases remaining between them. CDR3 residues: CASSPSGIQETQYF. The DNA of the CDR3 is TGCGCCAGCAGCCCGTCCGGGATACAAGAGACCCAGTACTTC.